This TCR beta chain originates from a study of cytomegalovirus exposure and HLA in healthy donors. Regarding the study as a whole: The listing of 150 to 200 TCR beta chains classed them as cytomegalovirus-associated. The classifier, whose performance was assessed in both the original and validation cohorts, reportedly diagnosed cytomegalovirus status with high specificity and sensitivity.

The PCR employed 60 Vbeta primers together with 13 Jbeta primers. Data came from immunoSEQ multiplex PCR; TCRdb stores just in-frame clones and leaves some out. The sample lists over 150,000 clones, about 90% occurring once. On this clone itself: Its target is not known.

The junction had 6 bases not matched to a gene; V was cut back by 6 bases and J by 0 bases. Germline V gene sequence: CDR1 SGHRS, CDR2 YFSETQ. The CDR3 contains 16 residues. This sequence originates from a girl in the first two years of life in good health and CMV-seronegative. The sequencing input was PBMCs. The chain uses TRBV5-1 and TRBJ2-1; 10 nucleotides match TRBD2. In DNA form, the CDR3 reads TGCGCCAGCAAGCGGGAGGGCCGGAGCTCCTACAATGAGCAGTTCTTC. It encodes CASKREGRSSYNEQFF.